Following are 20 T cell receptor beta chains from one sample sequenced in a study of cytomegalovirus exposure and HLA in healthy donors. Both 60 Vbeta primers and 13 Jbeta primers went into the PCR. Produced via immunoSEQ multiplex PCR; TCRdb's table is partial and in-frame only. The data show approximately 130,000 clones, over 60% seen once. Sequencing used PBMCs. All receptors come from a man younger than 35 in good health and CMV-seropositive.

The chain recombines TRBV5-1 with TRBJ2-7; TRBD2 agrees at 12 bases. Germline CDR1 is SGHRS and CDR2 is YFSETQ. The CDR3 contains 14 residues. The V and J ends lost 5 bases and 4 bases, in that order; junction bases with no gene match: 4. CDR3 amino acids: CASRSGLAGYEQYF. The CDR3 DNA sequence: TGCGCCAGCAGGAGTGGACTAGCGGGGTACGAGCAGTACTTC.

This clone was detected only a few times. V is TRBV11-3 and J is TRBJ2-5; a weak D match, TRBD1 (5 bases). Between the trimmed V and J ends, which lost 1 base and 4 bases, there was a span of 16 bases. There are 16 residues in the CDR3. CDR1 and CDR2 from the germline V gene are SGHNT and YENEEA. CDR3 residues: CASSLGGRDVGETQYF. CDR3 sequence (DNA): TGTGCCAGCAGCTTAGGCGGCAGGGATGTCGGAGAGACCCAGTACTTC.

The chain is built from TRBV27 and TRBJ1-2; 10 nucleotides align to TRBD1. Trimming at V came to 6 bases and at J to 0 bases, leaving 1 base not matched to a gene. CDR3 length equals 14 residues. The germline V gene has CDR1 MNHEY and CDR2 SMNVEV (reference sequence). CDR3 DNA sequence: TGTGCCAGCAGGGGGACAGGGGCTAACTATGGCTACACCTTC. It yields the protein CASRGTGANYGYTF.

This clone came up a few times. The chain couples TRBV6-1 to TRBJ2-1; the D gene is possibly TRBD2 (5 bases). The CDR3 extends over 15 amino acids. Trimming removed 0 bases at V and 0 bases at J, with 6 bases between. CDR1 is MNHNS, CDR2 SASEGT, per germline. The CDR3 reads CASSEAGSSYNEQFF. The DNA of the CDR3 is TGTGCCAGCAGTGAAGCGGGGAGCTCCTACAATGAGCAGTTCTTC.

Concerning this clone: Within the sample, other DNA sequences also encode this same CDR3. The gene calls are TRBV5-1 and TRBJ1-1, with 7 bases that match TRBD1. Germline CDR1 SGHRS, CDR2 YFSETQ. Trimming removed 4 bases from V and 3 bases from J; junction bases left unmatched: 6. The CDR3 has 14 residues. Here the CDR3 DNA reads TGCGCCAGCAGCCCGGAAGACAGGGACACTGAAGCTTTCTTT. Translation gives CASSPEDRDTEAFF.

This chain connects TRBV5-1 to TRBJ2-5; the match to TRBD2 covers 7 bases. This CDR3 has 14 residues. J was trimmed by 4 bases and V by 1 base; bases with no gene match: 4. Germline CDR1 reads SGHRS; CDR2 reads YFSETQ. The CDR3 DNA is TGCGCCAGCAGCTTGAGCGGGGTGGCAGAGACCCAGTACTTC. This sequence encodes CASSLSGVAETQYF.

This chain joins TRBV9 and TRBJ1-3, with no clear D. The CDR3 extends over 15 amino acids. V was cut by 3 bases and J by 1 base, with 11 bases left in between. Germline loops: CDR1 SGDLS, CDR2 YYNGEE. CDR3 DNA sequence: TGTGCCAGCAGCGGCGGAGGGAATTCTGGAAACACCATATATTTT. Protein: CASSGGGNSGNTIYF.

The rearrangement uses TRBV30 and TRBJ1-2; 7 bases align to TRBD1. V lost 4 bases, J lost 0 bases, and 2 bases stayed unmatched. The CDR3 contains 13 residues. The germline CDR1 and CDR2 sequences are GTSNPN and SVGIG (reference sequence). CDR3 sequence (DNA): TGTGCCTGGATCGGACAGGCTAACTATGGCTACACCTTC. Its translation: CAWIGQANYGYTF. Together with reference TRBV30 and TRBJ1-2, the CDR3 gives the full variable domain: SQTIHQWPATLVQPVGSPLSLECTVEGTSNPNLYWYRQAAGRGLQLLFYSVGIGQISSEVPQNLSASRPQDRQFILSSKKLLLSDSGFYLCAWIGQANYGYTFGSGTRLTVV.

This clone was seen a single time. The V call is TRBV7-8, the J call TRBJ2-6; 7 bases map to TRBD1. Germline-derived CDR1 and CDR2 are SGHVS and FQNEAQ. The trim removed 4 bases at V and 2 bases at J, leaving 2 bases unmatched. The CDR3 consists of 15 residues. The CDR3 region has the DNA TGTGCCAGCAGCTCCCAGGGGGCTGGGGCCAACGTCCTGACTTTC. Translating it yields CASSSQGAGANVLTF.

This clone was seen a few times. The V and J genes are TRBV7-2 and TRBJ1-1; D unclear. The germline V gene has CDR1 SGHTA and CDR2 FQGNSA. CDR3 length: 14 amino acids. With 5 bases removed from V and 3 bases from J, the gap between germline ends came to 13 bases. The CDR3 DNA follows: TGTGCCAGCAGCCCCGCCGGGGTATACACTGAAGCTTTCTTT. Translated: CASSPAGVYTEAFF.

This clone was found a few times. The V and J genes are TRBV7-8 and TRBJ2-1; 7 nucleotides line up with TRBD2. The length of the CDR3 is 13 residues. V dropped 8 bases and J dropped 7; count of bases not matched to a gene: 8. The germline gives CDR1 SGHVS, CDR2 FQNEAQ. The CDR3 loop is CASQAGMKNEQFF. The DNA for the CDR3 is TGTGCCAGCCAAGCGGGGATGAAAAATGAGCAGTTCTTC.

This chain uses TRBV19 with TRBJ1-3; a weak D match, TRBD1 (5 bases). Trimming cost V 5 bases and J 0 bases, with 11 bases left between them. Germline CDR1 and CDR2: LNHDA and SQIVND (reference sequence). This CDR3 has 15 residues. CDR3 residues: CASSWGQTSGNTIYF. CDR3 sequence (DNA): TGTGCCAGTAGTTGGGGCCAAACCTCTGGAAACACCATATATTTT.

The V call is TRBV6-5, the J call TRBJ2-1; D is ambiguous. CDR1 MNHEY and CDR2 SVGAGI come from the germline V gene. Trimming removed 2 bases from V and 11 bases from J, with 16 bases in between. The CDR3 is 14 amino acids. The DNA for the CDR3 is TGTGCCAGCAGTTACAGTCTCTTCAGCGATCAGCAGTTCTTC. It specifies CASSYSLFSDQQFF.

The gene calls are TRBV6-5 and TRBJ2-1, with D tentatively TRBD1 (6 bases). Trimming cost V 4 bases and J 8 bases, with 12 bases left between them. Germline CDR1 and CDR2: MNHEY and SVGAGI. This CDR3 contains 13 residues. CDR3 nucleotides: TGTGCCAGCAGTTCAGGGGTATTCGATGAGCAGTTCTTC. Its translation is CASSSGVFDEQFF.

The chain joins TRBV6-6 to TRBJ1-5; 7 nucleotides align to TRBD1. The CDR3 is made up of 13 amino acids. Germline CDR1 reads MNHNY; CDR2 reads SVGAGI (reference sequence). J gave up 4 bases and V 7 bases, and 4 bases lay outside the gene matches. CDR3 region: CASTRQGNQPQHF. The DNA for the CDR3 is TGTGCCAGCACTAGACAGGGAAATCAGCCCCAGCATTTT.

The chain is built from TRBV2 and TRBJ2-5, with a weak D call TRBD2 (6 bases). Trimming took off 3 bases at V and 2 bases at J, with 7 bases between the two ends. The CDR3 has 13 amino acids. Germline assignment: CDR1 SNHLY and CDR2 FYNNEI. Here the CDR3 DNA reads TGTGCCAGCAGTGACGGGAGACAAGAGACCCAGTACTTC. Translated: CASSDGRQETQYF.

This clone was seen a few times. CDR3 sequence: CASRRGGTEAFF. In DNA form, the CDR3 reads TGTGCCAGCAGGAGAGGCGGAACTGAAGCTTTCTTT. This chain connects TRBV7-2 to TRBJ1-1; no reliable D call. The CDR3 contains 12 residues. V lost 6 bases to trimming and J lost 5 bases, with 10 bases between them. Per the germline V gene, CDR1 is SGHTA and CDR2 is FQGNSA.

CDR3 sequence: CASSYRGRTDNEQFF. The CDR3 region has the DNA TGTGCCAGCAGTTATCGCGGGAGAACGGACAATGAGCAGTTCTTC. The chain links TRBV27 to TRBJ2-1; 7 bases line up with TRBD2. CDR1 is MNHEY and CDR2 is SMNVEV in the germline V gene (reference sequence). This CDR3 is 15 amino acids long. V trimming: 4 bases; J trimming: 5 bases; junction bases outside the gene matches: 8.

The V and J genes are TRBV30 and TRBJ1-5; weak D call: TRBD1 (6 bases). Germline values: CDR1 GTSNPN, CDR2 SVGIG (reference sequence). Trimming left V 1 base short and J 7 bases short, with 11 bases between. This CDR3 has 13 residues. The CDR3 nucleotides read TGTGCCTGGAGTGGACAGAGGGGGCAGCCCCAGCATTTT. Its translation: CAWSGQRGQPQHF.

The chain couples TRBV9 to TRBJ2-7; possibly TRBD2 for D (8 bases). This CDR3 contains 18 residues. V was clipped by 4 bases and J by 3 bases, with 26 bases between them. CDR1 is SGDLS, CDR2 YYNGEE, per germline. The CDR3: CASSPPGQPGLGRYEQYF. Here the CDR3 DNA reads TGTGCCAGCAGCCCCCCGGGACAGCCGGGACTAGGACGCTACGAGCAGTACTTC.